Listed below are T cell receptor beta chains from one sample, sequenced in a study of blood T cell repertoires in COVID-19. The method was immunoSEQ multiplex PCR; TCRdb's version includes in-frame clones alone and lacks a portion of them. The sample carries roughly 310,000 clones, approximately 89% recorded once. Sequencing used PBMCs or T cells enriched from blood (not recorded which). These receptors originate from a woman between 35 and 50 years old who had recovered from COVID-19. CDR3s include the opening cysteine and the closing phenylalanine or tryptophan. A D gene is named only where the DNA matches it firmly. Clone sizes are given selectively: once, few, many, or a class where the clone is expanded.

clone size	J gene	D gene	V gene	CDR3 protein	CDR3 DNA
once	TRBJ2-7	.	TRBV12-2	CASRLISGMYEQYF	TGTGCAAGTCGCTTAATAAGCGGCATGTACGAGCAGTACTTC
.	TRBJ1-3	TRBD1	TRBV27	CASSSAGGEDGNTIYF	TGTGCCAGCAGTTCGGCAGGGGGCGAGGATGGAAACACCATATATTTT
.	TRBJ1-2	.	TRBV5-4	CASSPRGGVFLGYTF	TGTGCCAGCAGCCCCCGGGGGGGGGTTTTCCTTGGCTACACCTTC
.	TRBJ2-2	.	TRBV10-1	CASMTWETVGELFF	TGCGCCAGCATGACCTGGGAGACCGTGGGGGAGCTGTTTTTT
.	TRBJ1-2	.	TRBV29-1	CSVEGGDTGYTF	TGCAGCGTTGAGGGAGGGGATACAGGCTACACCTTC
.	TRBJ2-3	TRBD2	TRBV5-1	CASKEAGGPGTDTQYF	TGCGCCAGCAAAGAAGCGGGAGGGCCCGGCACAGATACGCAGTATTTT
.	TRBJ2-5	.	TRBV4-2	CASSQERTRETQYF	TGTGCCAGCAGCCAAGAACGAACTCGAGAGACCCAGTACTTC
.	TRBJ2-7	.	TRBV5-1	CASSLAGEYEQYF	TGCGCCAGCAGCTTGGCGGGAGAGTACGAGCAGTACTTC
once	TRBJ2-5	.	TRBV2	CASSETGEQETQYF	TGTGCCAGCAGTGAAACAGGAGAACAAGAGACCCAGTACTTC
.	TRBJ1-1	.	TRBV19	CASSILLGQITEAFF	TGTGCCAGTAGTATACTCTTAGGACAAATCACTGAAGCTTTCTTT
.	TRBJ2-3	TRBD2	TRBV3-1/TRBV3-2	CASSPRLAASTDTQYF	TGTGCCAGCAGCCCACGACTAGCGGCTAGCACAGATACGCAGTATTTT
.	TRBJ2-5	.	TRBV7-8	CASSLDGATQETQYF	TGTGCCAGCAGCTTAGATGGGGCGACACAAGAGACCCAGTACTTC
.	TRBJ2-5	TRBD2	TRBV5-1	CASSLEAAGGGETQYF	TGCGCCAGCAGCTTGGAGGCAGCGGGGGGCGGAGAGACCCAGTACTTC
.	TRBJ2-3	TRBD1	TRBV4-2	CASSLDRDRVKDTQYF	TGTGCCAGCAGCCTGGACCGGGACAGGGTCAAAGATACGCAGTATTTT
.	TRBJ2-7	.	TRBV21-1	CASSKKGLAGGRIYEQYF	TGTGCCAGCAGCAAGAAGGGACTAGCGGGAGGGAGAATCTACGAGCAGTACTTC
.	TRBJ2-3	.	TRBV18	CASSPTTDITDTQYF	TGTGCCAGCTCACCTACAACAGATATTACAGATACGCAGTATTTT
.	TRBJ2-1	.	TRBV15	CATSRLAGPNEQFF	TGTGCCACCAGCAGGCTGGCGGGGCCCAATGAGCAGTTCTTC
.	TRBJ2-7	TRBD2	TRBV20-1	CSASLAGVFEQYF	TGCAGTGCTAGTTTAGCGGGAGTATTCGAGCAGTACTTC
.	TRBJ2-7	.	TRBV6-2/TRBV6-3	CASSYSGSGPAQYF	TGTGCCAGCAGTTACTCCGGTAGCGGCCCTGCGCAGTACTTC
.	TRBJ1-4	.	TRBV6-5	CASKTVATNEKLFF	TGTGCCAGCAAAACAGTTGCAACTAATGAAAAACTGTTTTTT
.	TRBJ1-1	TRBD1	TRBV4-2	CASSLRDRGLDTEAFF	TGTGCCAGCAGCCTCCGGGACAGGGGTTTGGACACTGAAGCTTTCTTT
.	TRBJ1-2	.	TRBV3-1/TRBV3-2	CASSPHLGGYTF	TGTGCCAGCAGCCCACACCTAGGAGGCTACACCTTC
few	TRBJ1-1	.	TRBV18	CASSPSREIPLTNTEAFF	TGTGCCAGCTCACCATCCAGGGAAATCCCCCTTACGAACACTGAAGCTTTCTTT
.	TRBJ2-5	.	TRBV19	CASSIWTVNQETQYF	TGTGCCAGTAGTATCTGGACAGTTAATCAAGAGACCCAGTACTTC
.	TRBJ2-5	TRBD1	TRBV7-2	CASSSGGDETQYF	TGTGCCAGCAGCTCAGGGGGAGACGAGACCCAGTACTTC
.	TRBJ1-1	TRBD1	TRBV2	CASSRDRGNTEAFF	TGTGCCAGCAGTAGGGACAGGGGGAACACTGAAGCTTTCTTT
.	TRBJ1-3	.	TRBV28	CASSLTGGNTIYF	TGTGCCAGCAGTCTGACAGGAGGAAACACCATATATTTT
.	TRBJ2-1	TRBD1	TRBV28	CASSIRDRAFPVYNEQFF	TGTGCCAGCAGTATACGGGACAGGGCGTTCCCAGTTTACAATGAGCAGTTCTTC
.	TRBJ2-1	TRBD2	TRBV7-2	CASNPGTSGHNEQFF	TGTGCCAGCAACCCCGGGACTAGCGGACACAATGAGCAGTTCTTC
.	TRBJ1-1	.	TRBV19	CASSRTAGITEAFF	TGTGCCAGTAGTCGGACCGCCGGGATCACTGAAGCTTTCTTT
.	TRBJ2-5	TRBD1	TRBV12-3/TRBV12-4	CASRPDRVETQYF	TGTGCCAGCAGACCCGACAGGGTAGAGACCCAGTACTTC
.	TRBJ1-1	TRBD1	TRBV12-3/TRBV12-4	CASSLGQGIEAFF	TGTGCCAGCAGTTTAGGACAGGGGATCGAAGCTTTCTTT
.	TRBJ2-2	.	TRBV7-9	CASSFQAANTGELFF	TGTGCCAGCAGCTTTCAAGCTGCGAACACCGGGGAGCTGTTTTTT
.	TRBJ2-7	.	TRBV12-5	CASSGGRGSIYEQYF	TGTGCTAGTAGTGGGGGGAGAGGTTCCATCTACGAGCAGTACTTC
.	TRBJ1-4	.	TRBV18	CASSTGTTLFF	TGTGCCAGCTCGACCGGGACAACACTGTTTTTT
.	TRBJ1-2	.	TRBV13	CASSQQGGEYGYTF	TGTGCCAGCAGCCAGCAAGGGGGGGAATATGGCTACACCTTC
.	TRBJ2-7	TRBD2	TRBV2	CASITKPGGEQYF	TGTGCCAGCATTACCAAACCGGGGGGAGAGCAGTACTTC
.	TRBJ2-5	TRBD2	TRBV7-9	CASSLSASGLGETQYF	TGTGCCAGCAGCTTATCGGCTAGCGGATTGGGAGAGACCCAGTACTTC
once	TRBJ2-2	TRBD2	TRBV19	CASRVASGKGGELFF	TGTGCCAGTCGCGTTGCTAGCGGGAAAGGCGGGGAGCTGTTTTTT
.	TRBJ1-1	.	TRBV30	CAWSTLLWNTEAFF	TGTGCCTGGAGTACCCTACTCTGGAACACTGAAGCTTTCTTT
.	TRBJ2-1	.	TRBV5-1	CASSVDSFAYNEQFF	TGCGCCAGCAGCGTTGACAGTTTCGCATACAATGAGCAGTTCTTC
.	TRBJ2-7	.	TRBV5-6	CASSLRTDSYEQYF	TGTGCCAGCAGCTTAAGAACAGACTCCTACGAGCAGTACTTC
.	TRBJ1-2	.	TRBV9	CASSTSGAHYGYTF	TGTGCCAGCAGCACCTCAGGGGCTCACTATGGCTACACCTTC
.	TRBJ1-3	.	TRBV11-3	CASSFTGLGNTIYF	TGTGCCAGCAGCTTTACAGGGCTTGGAAACACCATATATTTT
.	TRBJ2-1	.	TRBV11-2	CASSYSRNEQFF	TGTGCCAGCAGCTACTCTAGGAATGAGCAGTTCTTC
.	TRBJ2-7	.	TRBV10-3	CAISEAGLEQYF	TGTGCCATCAGTGAGGCCGGTCTGGAGCAGTACTTC
.	TRBJ1-5	.	TRBV28	CASSATPAAGIQPQHF	TGTGCCAGCAGTGCCACCCCAGCCGCAGGGATTCAGCCCCAGCATTTT
once	TRBJ1-1	TRBD1	TRBV29-1	CSVDVFRTGGEAFF	TGCAGCGTTGACGTCTTTAGGACAGGGGGAGAAGCTTTCTTT
.	TRBJ1-1	.	TRBV15	CATSPRLNTEAFF	TGTGCCACCAGCCCCCGGTTGAACACTGAAGCTTTCTTT
.	TRBJ2-5	.	TRBV12-3/TRBV12-4	CATLRGQETQYF	TGTGCCACTCTGCGAGGACAAGAGACCCAGTACTTC
.	TRBJ2-1	.	TRBV5-1	CASSLVGPLNEQFF	TGCGCCAGCAGCTTGGTGGGCCCCCTCAATGAGCAGTTCTTC
.	TRBJ1-5	.	TRBV6-5	CASTGRADGNQPQHF	TGTGCCAGCACCGGGAGGGCTGATGGCAATCAGCCCCAGCATTTT
.	TRBJ2-1	TRBD2	TRBV24-1	CATSDLAGGYYEQFF	TGTGCCACCAGTGATTTAGCGGGAGGGTATTACGAGCAGTTCTTC
.	TRBJ1-2	.	TRBV5-8	CASSDGLHEGYTF	TGTGCCAGCAGCGACGGACTTCACGAAGGCTACACCTTC
.	TRBJ2-5	TRBD1	TRBV6-5	CASSFGTGRGTQYF	TGTGCCAGCAGTTTTGGGACAGGGAGAGGGACCCAGTACTTC